The clone carrying this T cell receptor (beta chain) came up a few times. This record belongs to a study of blood T cell repertoires in COVID-19. Study background: Researchers got acute and convalescent COVID-19 samples from the United States, Italy and Spain. The analysed material was cDNA or gDNA that came from T cells, B-cell-depleted T cells, or PBMCs.

Methods used by the authors: Amplification of reference gene primers was used by the study to estimate nucleated cell counts. Measured with immunoSEQ multiplex PCR; TCRdb has only the in-frame clones, and not every one. V and J calls plus clone size are reproduced from that table; the DNA served to infer D and trimming. Of 200,000 or so clones listed, approximately 82% are singletons. V dropped 0 bases and J dropped 6; count of bases not matched to a gene: 8. The V gene's germline CDR1 is LNHDA and CDR2 SQIVND (reference sequence). The CDR3 spans 16 residues. The clonotype originates from a human donor with acute or convalescent COVID-19. The donor label of this sample is uncertain. Specimen: peripheral blood. V is TRBV19 and J is TRBJ1-5; 7 bases line up with TRBD1. The CDR3 protein is CASSIDRAGGSQPQHF. The CDR3 nucleotides read TGTGCCAGTAGTATAGATCGGGCAGGGGGTAGTCAGCCCCAGCATTTT.